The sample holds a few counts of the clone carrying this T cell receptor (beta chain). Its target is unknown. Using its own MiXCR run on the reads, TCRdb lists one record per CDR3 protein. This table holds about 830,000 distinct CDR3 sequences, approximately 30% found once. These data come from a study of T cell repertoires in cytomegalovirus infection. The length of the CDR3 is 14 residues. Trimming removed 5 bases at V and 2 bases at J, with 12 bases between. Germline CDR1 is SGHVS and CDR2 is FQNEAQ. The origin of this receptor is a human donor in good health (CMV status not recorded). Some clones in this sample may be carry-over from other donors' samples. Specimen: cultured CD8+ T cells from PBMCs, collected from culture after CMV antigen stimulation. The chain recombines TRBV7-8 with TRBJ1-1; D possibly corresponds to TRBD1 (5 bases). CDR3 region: CASSRGAVNTEAFF. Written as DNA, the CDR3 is TGTGCCAGCAGCCGCGGGGCAGTAAACACTGAAGCTTTCTTT.